Sequencing of this T cell receptor beta chain was carried out in a study of blood T cell repertoires in COVID-19. Study information: Material from acute and convalescent COVID-19 was sourced from the United States, Italy and Spain. From T cells, B-cell-depleted T cells, or PBMCs came the material, which was cDNA or gDNA.

Germline CDR1 KGHDR, CDR2 SFDVKD. The CDR3 sequence is 15 residues long. V was clipped by 1 base and J by 5 bases; unmatched bases: 6. This clone appeared a single time. Authors' methods: Amplification of reference gene primers was used by the study to estimate nucleated cell counts. Only in-frame clones appear in the TCRdb table, and some are missing; sequencing was by immunoSEQ multiplex PCR. V and J calls plus clone size are reproduced from that table; the DNA served to infer D and trimming. This sample yields more than 200,000 clones, of which 83% are seen a single time; under 3% belongs to the top ten.

The source material was peripheral blood. The gene calls are TRBV24-1 and TRBJ2-5, with TRBD2 matching 7 bases. The receptor's source is a woman in her seventies with active or convalescent COVID-19. The DNA for the CDR3 is TGTGCCACCAGTGATTTTGGGGAGGGGCGGGAGACCCAGTACTTC. It yields the protein CATSDFGEGRETQYF.